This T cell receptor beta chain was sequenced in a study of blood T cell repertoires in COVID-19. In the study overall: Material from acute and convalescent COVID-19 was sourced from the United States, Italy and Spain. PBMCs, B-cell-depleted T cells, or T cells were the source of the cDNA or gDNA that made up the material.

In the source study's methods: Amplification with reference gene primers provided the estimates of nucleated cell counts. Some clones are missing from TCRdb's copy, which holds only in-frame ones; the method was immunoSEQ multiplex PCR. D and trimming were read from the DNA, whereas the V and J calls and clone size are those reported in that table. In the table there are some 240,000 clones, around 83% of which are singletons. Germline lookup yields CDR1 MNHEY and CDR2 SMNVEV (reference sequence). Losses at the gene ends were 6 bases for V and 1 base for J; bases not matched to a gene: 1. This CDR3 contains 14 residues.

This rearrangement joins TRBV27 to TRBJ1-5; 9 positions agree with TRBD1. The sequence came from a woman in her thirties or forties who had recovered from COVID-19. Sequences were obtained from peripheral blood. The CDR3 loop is CASRDRGSNQPQHF. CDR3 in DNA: TGTGCCAGCAGGGACAGGGGCAGCAATCAGCCCCAGCATTTT.